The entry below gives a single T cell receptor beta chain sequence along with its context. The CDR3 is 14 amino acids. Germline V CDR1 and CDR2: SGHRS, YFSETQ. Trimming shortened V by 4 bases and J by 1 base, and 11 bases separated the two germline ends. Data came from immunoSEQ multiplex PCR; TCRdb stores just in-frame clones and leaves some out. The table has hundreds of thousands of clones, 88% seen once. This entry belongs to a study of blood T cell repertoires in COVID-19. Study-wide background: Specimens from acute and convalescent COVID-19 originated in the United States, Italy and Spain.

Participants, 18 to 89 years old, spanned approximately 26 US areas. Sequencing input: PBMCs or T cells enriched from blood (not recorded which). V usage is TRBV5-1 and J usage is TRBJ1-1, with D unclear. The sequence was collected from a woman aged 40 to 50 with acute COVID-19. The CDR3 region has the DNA TGCGCCAGCAGCCCTAACGCGCAGAACACTGAAGCTTTCTTT. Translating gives CASSPNAQNTEAFF. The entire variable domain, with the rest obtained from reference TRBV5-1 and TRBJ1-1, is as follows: KAGVTQTPRYLIKTRGQQVTLSCSPISGHRSVSWYQQTPGQGLQFLFEYFSETQRNKGNFPGRFSGRQFSNSRSEMNVSTLELGDSALYLCASSPNAQNTEAFFGQGTRLTVV.